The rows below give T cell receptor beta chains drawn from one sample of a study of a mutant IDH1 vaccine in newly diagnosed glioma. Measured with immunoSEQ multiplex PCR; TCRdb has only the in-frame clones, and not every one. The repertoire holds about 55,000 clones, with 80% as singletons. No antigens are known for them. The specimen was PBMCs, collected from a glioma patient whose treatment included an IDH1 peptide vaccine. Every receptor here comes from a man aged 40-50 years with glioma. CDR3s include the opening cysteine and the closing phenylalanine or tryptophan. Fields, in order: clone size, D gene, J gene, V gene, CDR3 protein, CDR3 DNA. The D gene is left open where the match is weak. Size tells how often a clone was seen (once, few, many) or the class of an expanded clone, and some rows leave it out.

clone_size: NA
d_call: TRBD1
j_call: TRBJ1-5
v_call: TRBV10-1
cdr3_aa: CASRTGSFNQPQHF
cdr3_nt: TGCGCCAGCAGGACAGGGTCTTTCAATCAGCCCCAGCATTTT

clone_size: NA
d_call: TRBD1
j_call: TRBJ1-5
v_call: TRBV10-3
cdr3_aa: CAIMSDRGNQPQHF
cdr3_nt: TGTGCCATCATGAGTGACAGGGGGAATCAGCCCCAGCATTTT

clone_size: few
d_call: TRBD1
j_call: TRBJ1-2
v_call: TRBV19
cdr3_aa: CASTIGHSGTGDNYGYTF
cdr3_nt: TGTGCCAGTACCATCGGACACAGTGGGACAGGGGATAACTATGGCTACACCTTC

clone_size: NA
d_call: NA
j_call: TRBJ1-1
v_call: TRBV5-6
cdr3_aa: CASSPRRRANTEAFF
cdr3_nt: TGTGCCAGCAGCCCGCGCCGGCGGGCGAACACTGAAGCTTTCTTT

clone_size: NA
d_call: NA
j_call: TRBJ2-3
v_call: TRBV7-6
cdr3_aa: CASSLQGDTQYF
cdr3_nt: TGTGCCAGCAGCTTACAGGGAGATACGCAGTATTTT

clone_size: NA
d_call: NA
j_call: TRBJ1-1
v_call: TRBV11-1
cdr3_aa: CASSSMGMNTEAFF
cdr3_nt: TGTGCCAGCAGCTCCATGGGTATGAACACTGAAGCTTTCTTT

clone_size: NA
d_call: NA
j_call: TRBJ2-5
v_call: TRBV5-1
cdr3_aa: CASSLVGEMGETQYF
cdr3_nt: TGCGCCAGCAGCTTGGTGGGGGAGATGGGAGAGACCCAGTACTTC

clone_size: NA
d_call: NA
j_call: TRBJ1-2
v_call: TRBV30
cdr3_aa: CAWSLQEANYGYTF
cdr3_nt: TGTGCCTGGAGTCTACAGGAAGCTAACTATGGCTACACCTTC

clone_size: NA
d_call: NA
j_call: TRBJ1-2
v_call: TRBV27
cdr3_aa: CASSLSPQNYGYTF
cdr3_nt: TGTGCCAGCAGTTTATCACCCCAGAACTATGGCTACACCTTC

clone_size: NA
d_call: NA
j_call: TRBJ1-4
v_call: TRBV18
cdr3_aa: CASSPVRANEKLFF
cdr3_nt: TGTGCCAGCTCCCCCGTCAGAGCTAATGAAAAACTGTTTTTT

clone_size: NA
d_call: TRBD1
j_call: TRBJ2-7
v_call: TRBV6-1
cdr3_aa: CASSEGTEPYEQYF
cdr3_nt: TGTGCCAGCAGTGAGGGGACAGAACCCTACGAGCAGTACTTC

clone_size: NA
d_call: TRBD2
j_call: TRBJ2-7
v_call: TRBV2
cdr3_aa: CASSDPSGGVYEQYF
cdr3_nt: TGTGCCAGCAGTGACCCTAGCGGGGGGGTCTACGAGCAGTACTTC

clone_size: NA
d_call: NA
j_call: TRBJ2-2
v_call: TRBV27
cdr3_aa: CASSWMGGTGELFF
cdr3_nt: TGTGCCAGCAGTTGGATGGGGGGCACCGGGGAGCTGTTTTTT

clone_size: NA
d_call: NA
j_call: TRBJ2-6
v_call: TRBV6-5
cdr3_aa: CASSYATVPVTVLTF
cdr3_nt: TGTGCCAGCAGTTACGCGACGGTCCCTGTCACAGTCCTGACTTTC

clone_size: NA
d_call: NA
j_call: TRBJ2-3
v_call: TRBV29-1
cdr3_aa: CSVEYRSTDTQYF
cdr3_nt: TGCAGCGTTGAGTACCGCAGCACAGATACGCAGTATTTT

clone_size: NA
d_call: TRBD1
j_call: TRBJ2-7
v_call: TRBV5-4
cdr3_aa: CASSLGDSDMDEQYF
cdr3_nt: TGTGCCAGCAGTTTGGGGGACAGCGACATGGACGAGCAGTACTTC

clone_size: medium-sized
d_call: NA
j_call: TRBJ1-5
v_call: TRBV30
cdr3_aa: CAWSVGPGNQPQHF
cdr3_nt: TGTGCTTGGAGTGTTGGGCCCGGCAATCAGCCCCAGCATTTT

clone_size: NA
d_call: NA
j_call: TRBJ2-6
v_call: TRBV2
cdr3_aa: CATPGRGRGANVLTF
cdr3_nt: TGTGCCACCCCGGGTCGGGGAAGGGGGGCCAACGTCCTGACTTTC

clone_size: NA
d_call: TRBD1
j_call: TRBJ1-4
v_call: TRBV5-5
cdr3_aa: CASSLTGQGNEKLFF
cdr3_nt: TGTGCCAGCAGCTTGACGGGACAGGGTAATGAAAAACTGTTTTTT

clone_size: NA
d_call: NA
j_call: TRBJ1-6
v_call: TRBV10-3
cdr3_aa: CAIRERQNNSPLHF
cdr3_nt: TGTGCCATCAGAGAAAGACAGAATAATTCACCCCTCCACTTT

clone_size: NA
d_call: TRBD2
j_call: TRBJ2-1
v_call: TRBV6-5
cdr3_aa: CASSYSGTRSYNEQFF
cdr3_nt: TGTGCCAGCAGTTACTCAGGGACTAGATCCTACAATGAGCAGTTCTTC

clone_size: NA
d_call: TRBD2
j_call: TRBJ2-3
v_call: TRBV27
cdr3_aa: CASSRRTSGLGPDTQYF
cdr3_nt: TGTGCCAGCAGTCGACGGACTAGCGGGTTGGGCCCAGATACGCAGTATTTT

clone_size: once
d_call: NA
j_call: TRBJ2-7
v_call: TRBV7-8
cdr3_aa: CASSQVNEQYF
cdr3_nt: TGTGCCAGCAGCCAGGTTAACGAGCAGTACTTC

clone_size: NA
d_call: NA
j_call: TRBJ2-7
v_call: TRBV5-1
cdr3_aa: CASSLDRQAYEQYF
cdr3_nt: TGCGCCAGCAGCTTGGATCGGCAGGCGTACGAGCAGTACTTC

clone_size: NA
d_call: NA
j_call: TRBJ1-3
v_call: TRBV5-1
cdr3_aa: CASSLERSGNTIYF
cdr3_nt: TGCGCCAGCAGCTTGGAACGAAGTGGAAACACCATATATTTT

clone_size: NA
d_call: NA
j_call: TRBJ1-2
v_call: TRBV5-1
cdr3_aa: CASSLAGGGGYTF
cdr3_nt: TGCGCCAGCAGCTTGGCCGGGGGGGGCGGCTACACCTTC